This section outlines one TCR beta chain sequence together with its context. This entry comes from a study of long-term antiretroviral therapy in people with HIV. Only United States sites treated participants with HIV. V lost 4 bases to trimming and J lost 8 bases, with 22 bases between them. CDR3 length equals 15 residues. The V gene's germline CDR1 is SGHNT and CDR2 YYREEE (reference sequence). Sequencing used immunoSEQ v3.0 at survey level. Profiled with immunoSEQ multiplex PCR; TCRdb holds only in-frame clones, not every one. The sample carries about 35,000 clones, 60% to 75% recorded once. This clonotype was sampled from a man over 45 with HIV. This specimen was unsorted PBMCs, taken 3 years after starting antiretroviral therapy. The chain joins TRBV5-4 to TRBJ2-7; TRBD1 might be the D (6 bases). CDR3 in amino acids: CASSAGKGVYEQQYF. The DNA for the CDR3 is TGTGCCAGCAGCGCCGGAAAGGGGGTTTATGAACAGCAGTACTTC.